Listed here are 15 T cell receptor beta chains from one sample, sequenced in a study of T cells after yellow fever vaccination. TCRdb reprocessed the 5' RACE reads with MiXCR, giving one entry per CDR3 protein. The sample lists 450,000 to 650,000 distinct CDR3 sequences, roughly 14% occurring once. Here the sequenced sample was PBMCs, taken on the day of the yellow fever booster vaccination. The receptors here all came from a man aged 30 to 39 who received the YFV17D yellow fever vaccine.

This chain links TRBV5-1 with TRBJ2-2; D unresolved. Germline CDR1 and CDR2: SGHRS and YFSETQ. Trimming left V 4 bases short and J 4 bases short, with 14 bases between. CDR3 length: 15 residues. The CDR3 sequence: CASSRRVVSTGELFF. CDR3 bases: TGCGCCAGCAGCAGGCGAGTTGTTTCCACCGGGGAGCTGTTTTTT.

V gene TRBV7-2 combines with J gene TRBJ2-7; TRBD1 matches 8 bases. V shed 2 bases, J shed 0 bases, and the junction held 9 bases outside the gene matches. CDR3 length: 17 residues. Germline V gene sequence: CDR1 SGHTA, CDR2 FQGNSA. The CDR3 DNA follows: TGTGCCAGCAGCTTAATACACTCACAGGGGGTCTCCTACGAGCAGTACTTC. It is translated as CASSLIHSQGVSYEQYF. Drawing the rest from reference TRBV7-2 and TRBJ2-7, the complete variable domain is GAGVSQSPSNKVTEKGKDVELRCDPISGHTALYWYRQSLGQGLEFLIYFQGNSAPDKSGLPSDRFSAERTGGSVSTLTIQRTQQEDSAVYLCASSLIHSQGVSYEQYFGPGTRLTVT.

This clonotype came up a few times. The CDR3 sequence: CASTGLAFETQYF. The DNA for the CDR3 is TGTGCCAGCACAGGACTAGCGTTTGAGACCCAGTACTTC. V and J are TRBV12-3 or TRBV12-4 and TRBJ2-5, with 9 bases fitting TRBD2. V trimming: 7 bases; J trimming: 5 bases; junction bases outside the gene matches: 5. This CDR3 comprises 13 residues.

A few counts support this clonotype. The V call is TRBV7-2, the J call TRBJ2-7; weak D call: TRBD2 (7 bases). Germline V lookup: CDR1 SGHTA, CDR2 FQGNSA. Trimming shortened V by 2 bases and J by 2 bases, and 13 bases separated the two germline ends. The CDR3 covers 15 residues. The chain's CDR3 is CASSLTLRGPYEQYF. DNA of the CDR3: TGTGCCAGCAGCTTAACCCTGCGGGGGCCCTACGAGCAGTACTTC.

This clonotype was picked up a small number of times. The CDR3 DNA sequence: TGTGCCAGCTCACGACTTTCCGATGGCTACACCTTC. This translates into CASSRLSDGYTF. The rearrangement links TRBV18 to TRBJ1-2, with D unclear. CDR3 length: 12 amino acids. The germline gives CDR1 KGHSH, CDR2 LQKENI. V lost 4 bases, J lost 6 bases, and 9 bases lay in between.

This chain uses TRBV30 with TRBJ2-7, with 9 bases lining up with TRBD1. The CDR3 is made up of 13 amino acids. Germline CDR1 is GTSNPN and CDR2 is SVGIG (reference sequence). This chain's CDR3 is CAWGQGIAYEQYF. The CDR3 DNA sequence: TGTGCATGGGGACAGGGAATTGCCTACGAGCAGTACTTC.

This clonotype was counted a few times. In DNA form, the CDR3 reads TGTGCCAGCAGCTTAGGGGGAGTAGCAGAGACCCAGTACTTC. As protein: CASSLGGVAETQYF. This chain uses TRBV7-9 with TRBJ2-5, with D maybe TRBD2 (5 bases). The CDR3 spans 14 residues. The V gene's germline CDR1 is SEHNR and CDR2 FQNEAQ (reference sequence). V lost 1 base to trimming and J lost 4 bases, with 10 bases between them. The whole variable domain, filled in from reference TRBV7-9 and TRBJ2-5, reads DTGVSQNPRHKITKRGQNVTFRCDPISEHNRLYWYRQTLGQGPEFLTYFQNEAQLEKSRLLSDRFSAERPKGSFSTLEIQRTEQGDSAMYLCASSLGGVAETQYFGPGTRLLVL.

The J gene is TRBJ2-7, the V gene TRBV28; 11 bases are shared with TRBD2. Germline CDR1 MDHEN, CDR2 SYDVKM. V dropped 6 bases and J dropped 2; count of bases not matched to a gene: 6. The CDR3 is 15 amino acids. The chain's CDR3 is CASRTSGTGTYEQYF. CDR3 nucleotides: TGTGCCAGCAGGACTAGCGGGACCGGAACCTACGAGCAGTACTTC.

This clonotype has just a few counts. The gene calls are TRBV5-1 and TRBJ2-5; weak D call: TRBD1 (5 bases). Germline CDR1 and CDR2: SGHRS and YFSETQ. The CDR3 length is 16 residues. V was trimmed by 2 bases and J by 4 bases, leaving 18 bases between them. The CDR3: CASSLRTRAGGETQYF. In DNA form, the CDR3 reads TGCGCCAGCAGCTTACGGACACGAGCAGGTGGAGAGACCCAGTACTTC.

The genes are TRBV24-1 and TRBJ1-1; D is uncertain. This CDR3 has 13 residues. V was pared by 4 bases and J by 4 bases, with 9 bases between. CDR1 and CDR2 (germline): KGHDR, SFDVKD. The CDR3 DNA is TGTGCCACCAGTGACCACCCGAGCACTGAAGCTTTCTTT. Residues: CATSDHPSTEAFF.

This clonotype was seen a few times. V gene TRBV5-8 combines with J gene TRBJ1-5; D is unclear. This CDR3 is built from 15 residues. Germline V CDR1 and CDR2: SGHTS, YDEGEE. Deletions cut 0 bases from V and 2 bases from J, with 9 bases between. CDR3 coding DNA: TGTGCCAGCAGCTTGGGAGGGCTTCGCAATCAGCCCCAGCATTTT. It translates to CASSLGGLRNQPQHF. The full variable domain, its missing parts supplied by reference TRBV5-8 and TRBJ1-5, is EAGVTQSPTHLIKTRGQQATLRCSPISGHTSVYWYQQALGLGLQFLLWYDEGEERNRGNFPPRFSGRQFPNYSSELNVNALELEDSALYLCASSLGGLRNQPQHFGDGTRLSIL.

V and J are TRBV10-3 and TRBJ2-1; 9 bases line up with TRBD2. The CDR3 consists of 14 residues. V lost 8 bases and J lost 9; bases outside the gene matches: 11. Looked up from germline, CDR1 is ENHRY and CDR2 is SYGVKD. The CDR3 region is CAIGPLAGSAEQFF. The CDR3 DNA reads TGTGCCATCGGACCGCTAGCGGGAAGTGCTGAGCAGTTCTTC.

With respect to this clonotype: One junction end does not reproduce the germline sequence, and a read error may be involved. This chain connects TRBV6-6 to TRBJ2-3; no clear D gene. CDR1 is MNHNY and CDR2 is SVGAGI in the germline V gene (reference sequence). CDR3 length: 13 amino acids. In nucleotides, the CDR3 is TGTGCCGGCAGTTCCTCGGGCACAGATACGCAGTATTTT. It is translated as CAGSSSGTDTQYF.

The rearrangement uses TRBV6-5 and TRBJ2-3; 7 bases map to TRBD2. The CDR3 has 19 residues. The V gene end was trimmed by 2 bases and the J gene end by 6 bases; junction bases not matched to a gene: 20. Germline assignment: CDR1 MNHEY and CDR2 SVGAGI. The CDR3 DNA follows: TGTGCCAGCAGTTACCCTTACGGACCAGATGCGGGGGATCGGGATACGCAGTATTTT. Amino acid sequence: CASSYPYGPDAGDRDTQYF.

The chain employs TRBV20-1 and TRBJ2-2; 13 nucleotides agree with TRBD2. Germline CDR1 is DFQATT and CDR2 is SNEGSKA (reference sequence). With 3 bases clipped from V and 9 bases from J, the junction kept 7 bases outside the gene matches. This CDR3 comprises 15 residues. CDR3: CSARAPGLAGRELFF. For the CDR3, the DNA is TGCAGTGCTAGGGCTCCGGGACTAGCGGGAAGGGAGCTGTTTTTT.